These T cell receptor beta chains were read from a single sample in a study of CD8+CD57+ T cells in acquired aplastic anemia. TCRdb re-called the reads through MiXCR, storing one row per CDR3 protein. In the table there are around 79,000 distinct CDR3 sequences, roughly 70% of which are singletons. Sample: sorted CD4+, CD8+, or CD8+CD57+ T cells (not recorded which) from PBMCs. The origin of the receptors is a human donor with aplastic anemia. Each CDR3 is given with its conserved first and last residue. The D gene is left open where the match is weak. For some rows the clone size is stated as once, few or many, or as a class when expanded; others skip it.

d_gene,abundance,v_gene,j_gene,len,CDR3nt,CDR3aa
-,-,TRBV24-1,TRBJ2-1,16,TGTGCCACCAGTGATTCCAGCAGGAGCTCCTACAATGAGCAGTTCTTC,CATSDSSRSSYNEQFF
-,once,TRBV2,TRBJ1-1,12,TGTGCCAGCCGGTTGGGGGACACTGAAGCTTTCTTT,CASRLGDTEAFF
-,-,TRBV2,TRBJ1-5,14,TGTGCCAGCAGTGAGTTTAATAGCAATCAGCCCCAGCATTTT,CASSEFNSNQPQHF
TRBD1,-,TRBV4-1,TRBJ2-7,14,TGCGCCAGCAGCCAAGGACGGACAGGGACCGAGCAGTACTTC,CASSQGRTGTEQYF
TRBD1,-,TRBV5-1,TRBJ2-7,13,TGCGCCAGCAGCCGGGACAGGGGTAACGAGCAGTACTTC,CASSRDRGNEQYF
-,few,TRBV10-1,TRBJ2-6,16,TGCGCCAGCAGTAGTGGCGGGCCCTCTGGGGCCAACGTCCTGACTTTC,CASSSGGPSGANVLTF
TRBD1,-,TRBV29-1,TRBJ1-2,15,TGCAGCGTTGAAGACGATCAGGGGGCGCGCTATGGCTACACCTTC,CSVEDDQGARYGYTF
-,-,TRBV7-3,TRBJ1-4,14,TGTGCCAGCAGCCCAACGGGGGGTTTTGGAAAACTGTTTTTT,CASSPTGGFGKLFF
-,once,TRBV29-1,TRBJ2-7,13,TGCAGCGCCTACGACCCGAGCTCCTACGAGCAGTACTTC,CSAYDPSSYEQYF
-,-,TRBV9,TRBJ2-1,15,TGTGCCAGCAGCGTAGAACTGTCCTATATCAATGAGCAGTTCTTC,CASSVELSYINEQFF
-,-,TRBV7-8,TRBJ2-5,12,TGTGCCAGCGGGGGGATCCAAGAGACCCAGTACTTC,CASGGIQETQYF
-,few,TRBV24-1,TRBJ1-6,16,TGTGCCACCCATCAGGGCCAGGGATCTGATAATTCACCCCTCCACTTT,CATHQGQGSDNSPLHF
-,many,TRBV9,TRBJ1-2,13,TGTGCCAGCAGCTATATTTCCGGACATGGCTACACCTTC,CASSYISGHGYTF
TRBD1,few,TRBV2,TRBJ2-6,19,TGTGCCAGCAGTGTCGGGATACAGGGGAATCCCTCTGGGGCCAACGTCCTGACTTTC,CASSVGIQGNPSGANVLTF
-,-,TRBV7-9,TRBJ2-3,14,TGTGCCAGCAGCTCCCCCGAAGGCACAGATACGCAGTATTTT,CASSSPEGTDTQYF
TRBD2,-,TRBV20-1,TRBJ2-5,14,TGCAGTGCTAGGCAACGGGAGGTCCGCGAGACCCAGTACTTC,CSARQREVRETQYF
-,few,TRBV5-5,TRBJ2-5,14,TGTGCCAGCAGCTTTCGACGGTCCCAAGAGACCCAGTACTTC,CASSFRRSQETQYF
-,once,TRBV6-5,TRBJ2-2,14,TGTGCCAGCAGTTACTCCCCCGGCGCCGGGGAGCTGTTTTTT,CASSYSPGAGELFF
-,many,TRBV15,TRBJ1-1,16,TGTGCCACCAGCAGAGACTTCAGGGGCTGGAACACTGAAGCTTTCTTT,CATSRDFRGWNTEAFF
-,once,TRBV19,TRBJ2-5,12,TGTGCCAGTAGTTCGGACCAAGAGACCCAGTACTTC,CASSSDQETQYF
TRBD2,-,TRBV24-1,TRBJ2-3,15,TGTGCCACCAGTGATAGAGCGGGGGGCACAGATACGCAGTATTTT,CATSDRAGGTDTQYF
-,once,TRBV19,TRBJ1-5,16,TGTGCCAGTAACGTCCCGGGACAATATAGCAATCAGCCCCAGCATTTT,CASNVPGQYSNQPQHF
-,-,TRBV29-1,TRBJ2-1,13,TGCAGCGTTGGAAGCACGGTTTACAATGAGCAGTTCTTC,CSVGSTVYNEQFF
-,-,TRBV20-1,TRBJ1-2,16,TGCAGTGCTAGAGATTTCTCGGGAGCCGGCGTCGATGGCTACACCTTC,CSARDFSGAGVDGYTF
TRBD2,-,TRBV15,TRBJ2-7,15,TGTGCCACCAGCTCAGGTACTAGCGGAATCTACGAGCAGTACTTC,CATSSGTSGIYEQYF
-,-,TRBV5-1,TRBJ2-2,15,TGCGCCAGCAGCCCCCGGCCCTTCAACACCGGGGAGCTGTTTTTT,CASSPRPFNTGELFF
-,-,TRBV2,TRBJ1-2,13,TGTGCCAGCAGTGACGGGGAAAACTATGGCTACACCTTC,CASSDGENYGYTF
TRBD1,many,TRBV7-9,TRBJ2-7,15,TGTGCCAGCAGCGGACGGGACAGGGAGGTCTACGAGCAGTACTTC,CASSGRDREVYEQYF
-,-,TRBV6-1,TRBJ2-7,13,TGTGCCAGCAGTCGGGACGGAAACTACGAGCAGTACTTC,CASSRDGNYEQYF
-,-,TRBV20-1,TRBJ2-4,15,TGCAGTGCTAGAGCTCAGTTTTTAGCCAAAAACATTCAGTACTTC,CSARAQFLAKNIQYF
TRBD1,many,TRBV5-1,TRBJ1-4,15,TGCGCCAGCAGCTCCTGGGACAGGAAGGACGAAAAACTGTTTTTT,CASSSWDRKDEKLFF
-,-,TRBV15,TRBJ1-6,16,TGTGCCACCAGCAGAGAAAGGGCAGGAGCAAATTCACCCCTCCACTTT,CATSRERAGANSPLHF
-,-,TRBV5-1,TRBJ1-6,15,TGCGCCAGCAGCAATCAGGGGATGGGGAATTCACCCCTCCACTTT,CASSNQGMGNSPLHF
-,-,TRBV7-3,TRBJ2-7,13,TGTGCCAGCAGCTCAACGGTGCCCTACGAGCAGTACTTC,CASSSTVPYEQYF
-,-,TRBV18,TRBJ2-7,13,TGTGCCAGCCAGACTGATAGCTCCTACGAGCAGTACTTC,CASQTDSSYEQYF
-,-,TRBV7-2,TRBJ2-7,15,TGTGCCAGCAGCCTTACAGGTTCGGGAGACTACGAGCAGTACTTC,CASSLTGSGDYEQYF
-,-,TRBV7-9,TRBJ1-4,12,TGTGCCAGCAGCTTATCCTTCGAAAAACTGTTTTTT,CASSLSFEKLFF
-,-,TRBV24-1,TRBJ2-5,14,TGTGCCACCAGTGCTGTGGGGGGTCAAGGGACCCAGTACTTC,CATSAVGGQGTQYF
-,-,TRBV20-1,TRBJ2-3,13,TGCAGTGCCGTACGAACTAGCACAGATACGCAGTATTTT,CSAVRTSTDTQYF
-,-,TRBV7-2,TRBJ2-1,13,TGTGCCAGCAGCTCCCCAGGGCGAAATGAGCAGTTCTTC,CASSSPGRNEQFF
-,-,TRBV2,TRBJ1-5,11,TGTGCCAGCGGGAGCAATCAGCCCCAGCATTTT,CASGSNQPQHF
-,-,TRBV10-3,TRBJ1-2,13,TGTGCCATCGGGGACATTCCTAACTATGGCTACACCTTC,CAIGDIPNYGYTF
-,-,TRBV2,TRBJ2-7,14,TGTGCCAGCAGTTTGAGGACTAGGGGGTACGAGCAGTACTTC,CASSLRTRGYEQYF
TRBD1,-,TRBV19,TRBJ2-7,15,TGTGCCAGTAGTAACCGGGACAGTTCCTCCTACGAGCAGTACTTC,CASSNRDSSSYEQYF
-,-,TRBV10-2,TRBJ1-3,15,TGTGCCAGCAGGCGAGGACAGCACTCTGGAAACACCATATATTTT,CASRRGQHSGNTIYF
-,many,TRBV20-1,TRBJ2-1,14,TGCAGTGCTAGTGGGCCCGATACCTACAATGAGCAGTTCTTC,CSASGPDTYNEQFF
-,-,TRBV20-1,TRBJ2-2,14,TGCAGTGCTAGAGGGCAGACGAACACCGGGGAGCTGTTATTT,CSARGQTNTGELLF
-,many,TRBV3-1,TRBJ1-1,12,TGTGCCAGCAGCCAAGGCAGTACTGAAGCTTTCTTT,CASSQGSTEAFF
TRBD2,-,TRBV3-1,TRBJ2-7,15,TGTGCCAGCACGGGTCCGGGACTAGCACGCTACGAGCAGTACTTC,CASTGPGLARYEQYF
-,-,TRBV15,TRBJ2-2,13,TGTGCCACCAGCAGAGATCTCGGCGGGGAGCTGTTTTTT,CATSRDLGGELFF
-,-,TRBV20-1,TRBJ2-7,13,TGCAGTGCTGCCAGAGTAGGGAGGCACGAGCAGTACTTC,CSAARVGRHEQYF
-,-,TRBV6-1,TRBJ1-2,13,TGTGCCACCCGCCCGGACGGCCTCTATGGCTACACCTTC,CATRPDGLYGYTF